A few counts support the clone carrying this T cell receptor (beta chain). The data derive from a study of blood T cell repertoires in COVID-19. The wider study: Researchers got acute and convalescent COVID-19 samples from the United States, Italy and Spain. T cells, B-cell-depleted T cells, or PBMCs provided the cDNA or gDNA that served as material.

Libraries were prepared by immunoSEQ multiplex PCR; TCRdb keeps only in-frame clonotypes and omits some of them. The sample holds around 150,000 clones, roughly 91% seen once. This receptor was obtained from a man in his late teens or twenties with acute or convalescent COVID-19. The sequencing sample was made of peripheral blood.

The CDR3 sequence: CASSLGSGTEAFF. The CDR3 DNA follows: TGTGCCAGCAGCTTAGGGTCAGGCACTGAAGCTTTCTTT. The chain couples TRBV7-9 to TRBJ1-1; D is uncertain. The CDR3 runs 13 residues. V lost 1 base, J lost 4 bases, and 7 bases lay in between. Looked up from germline, CDR1 is SEHNR and CDR2 is FQNEAQ (reference sequence).